The TCR beta chain described here comes from a study of blood T cell repertoires in COVID-19. Measured with immunoSEQ multiplex PCR; TCRdb has only the in-frame clones, and not every one. The data show about 170,000 clones, 83% seen once. Trimming cost V 5 bases and J 6 bases; bases outside gene matches: 5. The CDR3 loop spans 13 amino acids. The sequence was obtained from a woman in her forties or fifties who had recovered from COVID-19. Material: PBMCs or T cells enriched from blood (not recorded which). This chain joins TRBV12-3 or TRBV12-4 and TRBJ2-3; 7 bases line up with TRBD1. CDR3 residues: CASSLSRGDTQYF. CDR3 nucleotides: TGTGCCAGCAGTCTCAGCAGGGGGGATACGCAGTATTTT.